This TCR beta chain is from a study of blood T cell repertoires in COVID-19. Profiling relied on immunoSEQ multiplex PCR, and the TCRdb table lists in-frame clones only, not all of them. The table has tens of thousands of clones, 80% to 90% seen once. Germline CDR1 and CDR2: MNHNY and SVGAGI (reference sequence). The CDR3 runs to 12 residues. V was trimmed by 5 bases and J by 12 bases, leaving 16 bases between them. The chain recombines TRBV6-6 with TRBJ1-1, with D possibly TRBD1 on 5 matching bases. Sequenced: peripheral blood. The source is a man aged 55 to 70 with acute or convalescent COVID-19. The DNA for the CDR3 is TGTGCCAGCAGTCCCCAGGGCATAAGGTCTTTCTTT. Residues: CASSPQGIRSFF.